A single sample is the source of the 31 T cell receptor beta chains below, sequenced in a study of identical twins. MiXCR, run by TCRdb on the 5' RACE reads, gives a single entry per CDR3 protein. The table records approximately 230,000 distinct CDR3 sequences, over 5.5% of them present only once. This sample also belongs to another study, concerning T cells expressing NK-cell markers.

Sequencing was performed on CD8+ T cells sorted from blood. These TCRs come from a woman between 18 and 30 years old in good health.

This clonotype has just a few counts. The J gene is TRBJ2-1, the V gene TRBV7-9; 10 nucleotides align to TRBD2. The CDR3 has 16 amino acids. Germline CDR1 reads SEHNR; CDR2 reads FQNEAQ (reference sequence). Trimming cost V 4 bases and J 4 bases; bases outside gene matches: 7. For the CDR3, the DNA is TGTGCCAGCAGCTACCAGCGGGGGGGCGTTTACAATGAGCAGTTCTTC. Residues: CASSYQRGGVYNEQFF.

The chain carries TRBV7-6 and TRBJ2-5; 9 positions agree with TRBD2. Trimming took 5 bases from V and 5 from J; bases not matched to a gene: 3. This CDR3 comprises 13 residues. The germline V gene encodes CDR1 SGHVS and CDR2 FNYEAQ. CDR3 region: CASSIGLAETQYF. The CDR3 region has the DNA TGTGCCAGCAGCATTGGACTAGCGGAGACCCAGTACTTC.

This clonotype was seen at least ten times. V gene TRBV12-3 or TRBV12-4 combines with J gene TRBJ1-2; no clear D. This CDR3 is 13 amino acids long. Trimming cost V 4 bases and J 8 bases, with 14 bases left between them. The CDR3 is CASSWAPEWGYTF. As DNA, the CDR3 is TGTGCCAGCAGTTGGGCCCCGGAATGGGGCTACACCTTC.

CDR3 loop: CASSDSVSGGYNEQFF. The CDR3 DNA sequence: TGTGCCAGCAGTGACTCGGTTAGCGGGGGGTACAATGAGCAGTTCTTC. The gene calls are TRBV6-4 and TRBJ2-1, with 10 positions matching TRBD2. J gave up 4 bases and V 0 bases, and 3 bases lay outside the gene matches. Germline V gene data show CDR1 as MRHNA and CDR2 as SNTAGT. CDR3 length: 16 amino acids.

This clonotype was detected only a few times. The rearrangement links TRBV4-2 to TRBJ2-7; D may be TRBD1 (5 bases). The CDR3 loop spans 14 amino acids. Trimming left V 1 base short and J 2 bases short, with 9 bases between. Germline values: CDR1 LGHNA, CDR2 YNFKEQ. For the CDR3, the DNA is TGTGCCAGCAGCCAAGCAGGGAATACCTACGAGCAGTACTTC. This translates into CASSQAGNTYEQYF.

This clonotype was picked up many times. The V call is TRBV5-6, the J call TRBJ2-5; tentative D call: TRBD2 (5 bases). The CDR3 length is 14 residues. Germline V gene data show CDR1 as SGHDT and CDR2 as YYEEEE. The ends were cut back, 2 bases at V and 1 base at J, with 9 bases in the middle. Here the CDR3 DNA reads TGTGCCAGCAGCTTCGAGGGAAGCCAAGAGACCCAGTACTTC. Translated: CASSFEGSQETQYF. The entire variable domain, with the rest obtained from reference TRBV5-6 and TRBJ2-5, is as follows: DAGVTQSPTHLIKTRGQQVTLRCSPKSGHDTVSWYQQALGQGPQFIFQYYEEEERQRGNFPDRFSGHQFPNYSSELNVNALLLGDSALYLCASSFEGSQETQYFGPGTRLLVL.

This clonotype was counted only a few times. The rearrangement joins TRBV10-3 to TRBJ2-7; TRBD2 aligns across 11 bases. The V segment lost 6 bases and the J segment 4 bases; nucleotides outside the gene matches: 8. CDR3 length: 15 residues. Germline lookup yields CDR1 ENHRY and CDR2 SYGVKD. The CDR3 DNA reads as TGTGCCATCAGGGGCATAGCGGGAGGGACTTACGAGCAGTACTTC. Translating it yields CAIRGIAGGTYEQYF.

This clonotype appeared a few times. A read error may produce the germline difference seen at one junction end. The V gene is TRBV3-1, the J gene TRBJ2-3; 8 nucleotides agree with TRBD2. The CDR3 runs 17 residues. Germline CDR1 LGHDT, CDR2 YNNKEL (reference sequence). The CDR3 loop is CACSVRPRGGFTDTQYF. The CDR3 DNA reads TGTGCCTGCAGCGTAAGACCCCGCGGGGGGTTCACAGATACGCAGTATTTT.

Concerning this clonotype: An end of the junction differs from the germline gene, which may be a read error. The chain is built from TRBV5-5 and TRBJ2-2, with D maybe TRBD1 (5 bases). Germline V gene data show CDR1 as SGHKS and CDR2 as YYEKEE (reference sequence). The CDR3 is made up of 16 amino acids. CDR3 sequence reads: CASSLIGVSNTGELFF. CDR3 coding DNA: TGTGCCAGCAGCTTGATAGGGGTCTCGAACACCGGTGAGCTGTTTTTT.

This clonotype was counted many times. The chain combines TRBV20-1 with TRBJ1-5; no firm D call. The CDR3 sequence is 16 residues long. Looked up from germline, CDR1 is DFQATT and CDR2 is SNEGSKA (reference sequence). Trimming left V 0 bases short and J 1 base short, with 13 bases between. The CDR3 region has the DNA TGCAGTGCTAGAGATTGGGATTCGAGGAGCAATCAGCCCCAGCATTTT. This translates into CSARDWDSRSNQPQHF.

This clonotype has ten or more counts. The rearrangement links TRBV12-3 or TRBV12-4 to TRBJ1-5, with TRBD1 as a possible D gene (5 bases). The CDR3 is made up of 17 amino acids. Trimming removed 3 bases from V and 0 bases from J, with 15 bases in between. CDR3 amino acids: CASSFSPGSYSNQPQHF. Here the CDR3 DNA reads TGTGCCAGCAGTTTCTCCCCAGGGAGCTATAGCAATCAGCCCCAGCATTTT.

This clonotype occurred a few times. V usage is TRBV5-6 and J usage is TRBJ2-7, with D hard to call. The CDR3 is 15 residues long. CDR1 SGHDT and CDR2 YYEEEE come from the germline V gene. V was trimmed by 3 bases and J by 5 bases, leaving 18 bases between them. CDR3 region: CASSSSLVAFHEQYF. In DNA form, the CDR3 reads TGTGCCAGCAGCTCTTCGCTAGTCGCCTTCCACGAGCAGTACTTC.

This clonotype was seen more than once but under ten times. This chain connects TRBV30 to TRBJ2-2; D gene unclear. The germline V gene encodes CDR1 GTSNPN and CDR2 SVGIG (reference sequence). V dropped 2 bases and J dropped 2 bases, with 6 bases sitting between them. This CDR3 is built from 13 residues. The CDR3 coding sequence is TGTGCCTGGAGTATAATCAACACCGGGGAGCTGTTTTTT. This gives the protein CAWSIINTGELFF.

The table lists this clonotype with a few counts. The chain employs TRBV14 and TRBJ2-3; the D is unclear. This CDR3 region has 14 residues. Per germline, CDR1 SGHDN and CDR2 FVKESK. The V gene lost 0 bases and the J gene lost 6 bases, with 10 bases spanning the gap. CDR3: CASSQDLRRDTQYF. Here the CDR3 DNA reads TGTGCCAGCAGCCAAGATCTTAGGCGGGATACGCAGTATTTT.

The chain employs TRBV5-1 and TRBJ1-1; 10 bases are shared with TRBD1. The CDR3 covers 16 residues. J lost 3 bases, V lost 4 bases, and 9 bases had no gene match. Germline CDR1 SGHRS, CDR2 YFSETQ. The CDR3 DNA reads TGCGCCAGCAGCGGAAGGGGTGGGACAGGGGACACTGAAGCTTTCTTT. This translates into CASSGRGGTGDTEAFF.

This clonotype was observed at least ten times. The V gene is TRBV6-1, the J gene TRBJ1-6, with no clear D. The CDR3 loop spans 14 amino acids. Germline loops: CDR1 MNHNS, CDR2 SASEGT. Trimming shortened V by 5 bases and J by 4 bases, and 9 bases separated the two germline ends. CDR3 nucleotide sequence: TGTGCCAGCAGTATATCCCTGTATAATTCACCCCTCCACTTT. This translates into CASSISLYNSPLHF.

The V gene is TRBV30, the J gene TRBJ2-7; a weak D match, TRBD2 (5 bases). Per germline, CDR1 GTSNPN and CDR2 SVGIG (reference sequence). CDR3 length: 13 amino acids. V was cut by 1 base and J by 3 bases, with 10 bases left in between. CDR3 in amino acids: CAWSEDFFYEQYF. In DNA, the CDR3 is TGTGCCTGGAGTGAGGACTTCTTCTACGAGCAGTACTTC. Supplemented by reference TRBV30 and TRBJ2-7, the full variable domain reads SQTIHQWPATLVQPVGSPLSLECTVEGTSNPNLYWYRQAAGRGLQLLFYSVGIGQISSEVPQNLSASRPQDRQFILSSKKLLLSDSGFYLCAWSEDFFYEQYFGPGTRLTVT.

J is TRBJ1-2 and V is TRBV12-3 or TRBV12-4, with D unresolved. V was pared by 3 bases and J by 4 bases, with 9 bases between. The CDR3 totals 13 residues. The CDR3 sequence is CASSFEGSYGYTF. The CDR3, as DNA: TGTGCCAGCAGTTTCGAGGGATCCTATGGCTACACCTTC.

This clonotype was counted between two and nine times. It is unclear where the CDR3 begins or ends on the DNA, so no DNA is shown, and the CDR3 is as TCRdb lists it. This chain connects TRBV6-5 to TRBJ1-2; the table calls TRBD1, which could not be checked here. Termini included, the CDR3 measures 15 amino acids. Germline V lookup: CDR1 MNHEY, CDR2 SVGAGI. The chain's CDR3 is CASSSSGQGRDGYTF.

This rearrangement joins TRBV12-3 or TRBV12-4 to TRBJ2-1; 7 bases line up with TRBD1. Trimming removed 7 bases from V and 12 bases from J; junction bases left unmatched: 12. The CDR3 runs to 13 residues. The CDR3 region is CASTLPSSGGQFF. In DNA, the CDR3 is TGTGCCAGCACCCTACCATCCTCAGGGGGGCAGTTCTTC.

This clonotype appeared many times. In nucleotides, the CDR3 is TGTGCCAGCAGTTGGCAGGGGATAGGCGCCTACGAGCAGTACTTC. Amino acids: CASSWQGIGAYEQYF. The chain carries TRBV12-3 or TRBV12-4 and TRBJ2-7; maybe TRBD1 (6 bases). The V gene lost 4 bases and the J gene lost 2 bases, with 15 bases spanning the gap. The CDR3 contains 15 residues.

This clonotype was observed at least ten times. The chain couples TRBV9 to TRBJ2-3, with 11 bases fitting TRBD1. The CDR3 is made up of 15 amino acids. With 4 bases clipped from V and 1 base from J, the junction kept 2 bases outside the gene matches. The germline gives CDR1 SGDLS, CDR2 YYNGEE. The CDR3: CASSWTGGGTDTQYF. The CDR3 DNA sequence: TGTGCCAGCAGCTGGACAGGGGGCGGCACAGATACGCAGTATTTT.

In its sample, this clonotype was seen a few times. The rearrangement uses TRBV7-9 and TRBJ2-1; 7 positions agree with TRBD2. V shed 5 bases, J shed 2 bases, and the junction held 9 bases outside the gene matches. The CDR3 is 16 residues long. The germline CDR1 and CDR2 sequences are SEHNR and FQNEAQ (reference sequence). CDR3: CASSPPAGTTYNEQFF. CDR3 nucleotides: TGTGCCAGCAGCCCCCCGGCGGGGACTACCTACAATGAGCAGTTCTTC.

The chain's CDR3 is CSACPGTSGPYNEQFF. The CDR3 nucleotides read TGCAGTGCCTGTCCCGGGACTAGCGGCCCTTACAATGAGCAGTTCTTC. The rearrangement uses TRBV20-1 and TRBJ2-1, with TRBD2 identical over 11 bases. Trimming removed 6 bases from V and 4 bases from J; junction bases left unmatched: 11. The CDR3 has 16 residues. Germline values: CDR1 DFQATT, CDR2 SNEGSKA (reference sequence).

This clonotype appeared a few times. CDR3 protein: CASTLTGTEAFF. In DNA, the CDR3 is TGTGCCAGCACCCTAACCGGGACTGAAGCTTTCTTT. This chain connects TRBV25-1 to TRBJ1-1; the D is unclear. There are 12 residues in the CDR3. CDR1 is MGHDK, CDR2 SYGVNS, per germline. Trimming removed 7 bases at V and 5 bases at J, with 11 bases between.

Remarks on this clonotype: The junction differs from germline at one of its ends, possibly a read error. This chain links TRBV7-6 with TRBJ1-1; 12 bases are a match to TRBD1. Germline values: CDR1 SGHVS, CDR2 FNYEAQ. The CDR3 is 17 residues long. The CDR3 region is CASSSGQGAPMNTEAFF. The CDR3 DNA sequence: TGTGCTAGCAGCTCGGGACAGGGGGCGCCCATGAACACTGAAGCTTTCTTT.

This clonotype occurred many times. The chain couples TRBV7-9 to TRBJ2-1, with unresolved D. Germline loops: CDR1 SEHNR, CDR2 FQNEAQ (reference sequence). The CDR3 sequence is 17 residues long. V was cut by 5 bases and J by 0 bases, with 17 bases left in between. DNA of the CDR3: TGTGCCAGCAGCCGCCCCGGAGAGTTGTACTCCTACAATGAGCAGTTCTTC. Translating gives CASSRPGELYSYNEQFF.

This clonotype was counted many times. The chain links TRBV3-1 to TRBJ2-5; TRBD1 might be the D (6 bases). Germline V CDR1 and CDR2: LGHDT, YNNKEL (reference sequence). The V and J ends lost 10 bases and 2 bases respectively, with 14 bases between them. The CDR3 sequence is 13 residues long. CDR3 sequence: CATQTDRQETQYF. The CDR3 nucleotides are TGTGCCACCCAAACGGACAGACAAGAGACCCAGTACTTC.

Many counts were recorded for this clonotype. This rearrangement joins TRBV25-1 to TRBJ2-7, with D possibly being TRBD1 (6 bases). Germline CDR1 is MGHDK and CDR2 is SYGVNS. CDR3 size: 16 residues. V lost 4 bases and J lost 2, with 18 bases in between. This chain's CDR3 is CASSGSGHAGTYEQYF. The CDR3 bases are TGTGCCAGCAGTGGTTCGGGACATGCAGGCACCTACGAGCAGTACTTC.

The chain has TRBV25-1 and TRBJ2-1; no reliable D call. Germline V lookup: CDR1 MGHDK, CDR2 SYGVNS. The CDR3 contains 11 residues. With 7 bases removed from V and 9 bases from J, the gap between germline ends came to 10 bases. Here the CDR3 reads CASTRSGEQFF. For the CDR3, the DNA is TGTGCCAGCACCCGAAGTGGTGAGCAGTTCTTC. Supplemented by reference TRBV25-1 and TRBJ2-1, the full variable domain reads EADIYQTPRYLVIGTGKKITLECSQTMGHDKMYWYQQDPGMELHLIHYSYGVNSTEKGDLSSESTVSRIRTEHFPLTLESARPSHTSQYLCASTRSGEQFFGPGTRLTVL.

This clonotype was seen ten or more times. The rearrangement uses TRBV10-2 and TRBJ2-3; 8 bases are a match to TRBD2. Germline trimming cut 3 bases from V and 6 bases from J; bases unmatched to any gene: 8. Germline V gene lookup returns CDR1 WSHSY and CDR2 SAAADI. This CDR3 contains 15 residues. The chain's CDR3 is CASSEGNGGEDTQYF. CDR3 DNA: TGCGCCAGCAGTGAAGGCAACGGGGGGGAGGATACGCAGTATTTT.